Listed here are 31 T cell receptor beta chains from one sample, sequenced in a study of early T cells in non-severe SARS-CoV-2 infection (dated by TCRdb to the early 2020s). The receptor library was made with 5' RACE. The reads were generated on a NextSeq 500. The public reads were quality trimmed at Q25 with fastp and then assembled into clones with MiXCR by TCRdb, keeping productive beta chains. Each entry is one CDR3 protein sequence, shown with its most common DNA and genes. Here the sample has around 84,000 distinct CDR3 sequences; around an eighth occur a single time. Over 6.5% of the sample comes from the top ten. The sample consisted of whole blood. The receptors were gathered from an adult who was a healthcare worker with PCR-confirmed SARS-CoV-2 infection or an uninfected control (not recorded which).

The chain uses TRBV19 and TRBJ2-1; TRBD1 agrees at 9 bases. The CDR3 spans 14 residues. CDR1 and CDR2 (germline): LNHDA, SQIVND (reference sequence). After removal of 5 bases from V and 4 bases from J, the junction contained 3 bases not matched to a gene. Written as DNA, the CDR3 is TGTGCCAGTAGTGCGGGGACAGGGTACAATGAGCAGTTCTTC. It translates to CASSAGTGYNEQFF.

The chain carries TRBV7-3 and TRBJ2-1, with 9 positions matching TRBD2. This CDR3 contains 16 residues. Germline assignment: CDR1 SGHTA and CDR2 FQGTGA. V gave up 6 bases and J gave up 0 bases; unmatched junction bases: 6. This CDR3 reads CASSPRAGGSYNEQFF. As DNA, the CDR3 is TGTGCCAGCAGTCCCAGAGCGGGAGGCTCCTACAATGAGCAGTTCTTC.

The chain joins TRBV12-3 or TRBV12-4 to TRBJ1-3; D remains ambiguous. The CDR3 is 14 residues long. The V gene lost 5 bases and the J gene lost 6 bases, with 14 bases spanning the gap. CDR3 residues: CASSPSPAANTIYF. The CDR3 nucleotides read TGTGCCAGCAGTCCCTCGCCGGCAGCAAACACCATATATTTT.

This clonotype was counted a few times. This sequence joins TRBV2 and TRBJ2-7; D is perhaps TRBD1 or TRBD2 (5 bases each). CDR1 and CDR2 (germline): SNHLY, FYNNEI. The CDR3 runs 13 residues. V lost 7 bases and J lost 2, with 12 bases in between. The CDR3 here is CASKFEGPYEQYF. CDR3 bases: TGTGCCAGCAAGTTCGAGGGGCCCTACGAGCAGTACTTC.

This clonotype has only a few counts. The rearrangement uses TRBV27 and TRBJ2-7; TRBD2 matches 9 bases. CDR3 length equals 16 residues. J lost 7 bases, V lost 2 bases, and 12 bases had no gene match. Germline CDR1 reads MNHEY; CDR2 reads SMNVEV (reference sequence). CDR3 sequence: CASSLAREGPGGEQYF. CDR3 in DNA: TGTGCCAGCAGTTTAGCGCGGGAGGGCCCGGGAGGTGAGCAGTACTTC.

The sample holds a few counts of this clonotype. The chain joins TRBV4-1 to TRBJ2-6; 7 positions match TRBD1. The CDR3 spans 17 residues. The V gene's germline CDR1 is MGHRA and CDR2 YSYEKL. Unmatched junction bases numbered 9, after V lost 5 bases and J lost 2 bases. The CDR3 protein is CASSTSRGGTGANVLTF. The CDR3 nucleotides are TGCGCCAGCAGCACCTCTCGAGGGGGCACTGGGGCCAACGTCCTGACTTTC.

The gene calls are TRBV20-1 and TRBJ1-1, with no clear D. Germline V CDR1 and CDR2: DFQATT, SNEGSKA (reference sequence). CDR3 length equals 14 residues. The V end was cut by 6 bases, the J end by 1 base, with 15 bases between. The CDR3 protein is CSAEGYVKNTEAFF. Here the CDR3 DNA reads TGCAGTGCCGAAGGTTATGTAAAGAACACTGAAGCTTTCTTT.

This clonotype was picked up a small number of times. The chain links TRBV9 to TRBJ2-7; D might be TRBD2 (5 bases). Germline CDR1 SGDLS, CDR2 YYNGEE. The CDR3 consists of 15 residues. Deletions cut 0 bases from V and 3 bases from J, with 13 bases between. CDR3 in DNA: TGTGCCAGCAGCGTAGGAGGAGGACGTAACTACGAGCAGTACTTC. Translation: CASSVGGGRNYEQYF.

This clonotype came up a few times. The chain couples TRBV20-1 to TRBJ2-1; TRBD2 matches at 8 bases. Germline CDR1 reads DFQATT; CDR2 reads SNEGSKA (reference sequence). J was trimmed by 8 bases and V by 3 bases; bases with no gene match: 3. The CDR3 sequence is 12 residues long. The CDR3 sequence is CSASGRAHEQFF. Written as DNA, the CDR3 is TGCAGTGCTAGCGGGAGGGCCCATGAGCAGTTCTTC.

The chain couples TRBV7-8 to TRBJ2-2, with D unresolved. V lost 1 base, J lost 1 base, and 4 bases lay in between. Germline V CDR1 and CDR2: SGHVS, FQNEAQ. There are 14 residues in the CDR3. CDR3 in amino acids: CASSLGRNTGELFF. The CDR3, as DNA: TGTGCCAGCAGCTTAGGGCGGAACACCGGGGAGCTGTTTTTT.

In its sample, this clonotype was seen a few times. This chain connects TRBV13 to TRBJ2-2; D call uncertain. The CDR3 runs 14 residues. V lost 5 bases and J 5 bases, leaving 12 bases between the germline ends. Germline assignment: CDR1 PRHDT and CDR2 FYEKMQ (reference sequence). As DNA, the CDR3 is TGTGCCAGCAGCCCCGGTTGGGAAACCGGGGAGCTGTTTTTT. It specifies CASSPGWETGELFF.

J is TRBJ2-1 and V is TRBV11-2, with 15 positions matching TRBD2. Trimming removed 7 bases from V and 8 bases from J; junction bases left unmatched: 15. The CDR3 covers 18 residues. CDR1 is SGHAT, CDR2 FQNNGV, per germline. The CDR3 spells CASMRGTSGRSGDHEQFF. The CDR3 DNA reads TGTGCCAGCATGAGGGGGACTAGCGGGAGGAGTGGGGACCATGAGCAGTTCTTC. The whole variable domain, remainder taken from reference TRBV11-2 and TRBJ2-1, is EAGVAQSPRYKIIEKRQSVAFWCNPISGHATLYWYQQILGQGPKLLIQFQNNGVVDDSQLPKDRFSAERLKGVDSTLKIQPAKLEDSAVYLCASMRGTSGRSGDHEQFFGPGTRLTVL.

This clonotype has more than one count but fewer than ten. The CDR3 loop is CASSPRRVADEQFF. The CDR3 bases are TGTGCCAGCAGCCCTCGACGGGTGGCGGATGAGCAGTTCTTC. The V gene is TRBV3-1, the J gene TRBJ2-1; D call uncertain. V lost 4 bases, J lost 8 bases, and 15 bases lay in between. Germline values: CDR1 LGHDT, CDR2 YNNKEL (reference sequence). The CDR3 is made up of 14 amino acids.

This clonotype occurred a few times. The chain is built from TRBV28 and TRBJ2-1; 9 bases map to TRBD2. Germline trimming cut 7 bases from V and 0 bases from J; bases unmatched to any gene: 4. CDR1 and CDR2 (germline): MDHEN, SYDVKM. CDR3 length: 15 amino acids. CDR3 nucleotide sequence: TGTGCCAGCACCCCTAGCGGGATCTCCTACAATGAGCAGTTCTTC. It is translated as CASTPSGISYNEQFF. Complete variable domain (other parts from reference TRBV28 and TRBJ2-1): DVKVTQSSRYLVKRTGEKVFLECVQDMDHENMFWYRQDPGLGLRLIYFSYDVKMKEKGDIPEGYSVSREKKERFSLILESASTNQTSMYLCASTPSGISYNEQFFGPGTRLTVL.

The V call is TRBV3-1, the J call TRBJ1-1, with 7 bases lining up with TRBD1. V was clipped by 1 base and J by 3 bases; unmatched bases: 14. The germline gives CDR1 LGHDT, CDR2 YNNKEL (reference sequence). The length of the CDR3 is 18 residues. For the CDR3, the DNA is TGTGCCAGCAGCCAAGTAGCGGACATCCAGGGGGGTTACACTGAAGCTTTCTTT. This gives the protein CASSQVADIQGGYTEAFF. The variable domain in full, with the rest retrieved from reference TRBV3-1 and TRBJ1-1, is DTAVSQTPKYLVTQMGNDKSIKCEQNLGHDTMYWYKQDSKKFLKIMFSYNNKELIINETVPNRFSPKSPDKAHLNLHINSLELGDSAVYFCASSQVADIQGGYTEAFFGQGTRLTVV.

This clonotype has just one count. The chain's CDR3 is CTGQADTQYF. The CDR3 region has the DNA TGCACCGGCCAAGCAGATACGCAGTATTTT. The J gene is TRBJ2-3, the V gene TRBV29-1; D is uncertain. CDR3 length equals 10 residues. The germline gives CDR1 SQVTM, CDR2 ANQGSEA.

V and J are TRBV19 and TRBJ2-7; D gene ambiguous. The CDR3 consists of 14 residues. Trimming pared 5 bases from V and 4 bases from J, leaving 15 bases between. CDR1 and CDR2 (germline): LNHDA, SQIVND (reference sequence). The CDR3 coding sequence is TGTGCCAGTAGTCCTACCCTCACCTCGTACGAGCAGTACTTC. This codes for CASSPTLTSYEQYF.

The V call is TRBV28, the J call TRBJ2-4; D is uncertain. Trimming cost V 3 bases and J 7 bases, with 13 bases left between them. Looked up from germline, CDR1 is MDHEN and CDR2 is SYDVKM. This CDR3 contains 14 residues. The CDR3 region has the DNA TGTGCCAGCAGTTTGCTGGTCCAACTTAACATTCAGTACTTC. It yields the protein CASSLLVQLNIQYF.

The chain recombines TRBV29-1 with TRBJ2-1, with D possibly being TRBD2 (6 bases). Trimming took off 6 bases at V and 0 bases at J, with 24 bases between the two ends. CDR1 is SQVTM, CDR2 ANQGSEA, per germline. This CDR3 spans 18 amino acids. The chain's CDR3 is CSVRPRRGFISSYNEQFF. The CDR3, as DNA: TGCAGCGTCCGGCCGCGGAGGGGATTCATCAGCTCCTACAATGAGCAGTTCTTC.

The gene calls are TRBV5-5 and TRBJ1-2; D gene unclear. V lost 4 bases and J 1 base, leaving 11 bases between the germline ends. The CDR3 loop spans 14 amino acids. From germline, CDR1 is SGHKS and CDR2 YYEKEE (reference sequence). The CDR3 here is CASSTRPGNYGYTF. CDR3 sequence (DNA): TGTGCCAGCAGCACCCGCCCCGGTAACTATGGCTACACCTTC.

This clonotype was counted between two and nine times. The J gene is TRBJ2-7, the V gene TRBV20-1; D remains ambiguous. This CDR3 spans 14 amino acids. V was clipped by 3 bases and J by 0 bases, with 12 bases between them. The germline V gene has CDR1 DFQATT and CDR2 SNEGSKA (reference sequence). CDR3 loop: CSASYSRSSYEQYF. CDR3 coding DNA: TGCAGTGCTAGCTATAGCCGGAGCTCCTACGAGCAGTACTTC.

This clonotype was counted ten times or more. The chain couples TRBV25-1 to TRBJ2-5; TRBD1 matches at 7 bases. This CDR3 region has 13 residues. The V gene's germline CDR1 is MGHDK and CDR2 SYGVNS. V shed 9 bases and J 4 bases; nucleotides not matched to a gene: 8. In nucleotides, the CDR3 is TGTGCCAGTCGAAAAGGGGGCCCAGAGACCCAGTACTTC. Amino acid sequence: CASRKGGPETQYF. Complete variable domain (other parts from reference TRBV25-1 and TRBJ2-5): EADIYQTPRYLVIGTGKKITLECSQTMGHDKMYWYQQDPGMELHLIHYSYGVNSTEKGDLSSESTVSRIRTEHFPLTLESARPSHTSQYLCASRKGGPETQYFGPGTRLLVL.

This clonotype was counted at least ten times. The chain has TRBV30 and TRBJ1-1; D not resolved. From germline, CDR1 is GTSNPN and CDR2 SVGIG (reference sequence). The V and J ends lost 1 base and 5 bases respectively, with 14 bases between them. There are 14 residues in the CDR3. CDR3 coding DNA: TGTGCCTGGAGTGACCGGGCTGGAAGGACTGAAGCTTTCTTT. It is translated as CAWSDRAGRTEAFF.

This chain uses TRBV5-1 with TRBJ2-7; D might be TRBD1 (7 bases). This CDR3 has 15 residues. V lost 0 bases and J lost 1, with 11 bases in between. Germline values: CDR1 SGHRS, CDR2 YFSETQ. The CDR3 DNA reads TGCGCCAGCAGCTTGGAGGCAGGGGGGTCCTACGAGCAGTACTTC. Protein: CASSLEAGGSYEQYF.

This clonotype was seen more than once but under ten times. The rearrangement uses TRBV15 and TRBJ2-3; maybe TRBD1 (5 bases). The V and J ends lost 4 bases and 6 bases respectively, with 11 bases between them. The germline V gene has CDR1 LNHNV and CDR2 YYDKDF (reference sequence). This CDR3 has 13 residues. The CDR3 is CATSKGPHDTQYF. Written as DNA, the CDR3 is TGTGCCACCAGCAAGGGGCCACACGATACGCAGTATTTT. Full variable domain (rest looked up from reference TRBV15 and TRBJ2-3): DAMVIQNPRYQVTQFGKPVTLSCSQTLNHNVMYWYQQKSSQAPKLLFHYYDKDFNNEADTPDNFQSRRPNTSFCFLDIRSPGLGDTAMYLCATSKGPHDTQYFGPGTRLTVL.

The chain employs TRBV2 and TRBJ2-3, with D possibly being TRBD2 (6 bases). The V and J ends lost 7 bases and 0 bases respectively, with 14 bases between them. CDR1 is SNHLY and CDR2 is FYNNEI in the germline V gene. The CDR3 loop spans 15 amino acids. CDR3 nucleotide sequence: TGTGCCAGCACACCGGGACTTTATAGCACAGATACGCAGTATTTT. It codes for CASTPGLYSTDTQYF. The full variable domain, rest sourced from reference TRBV2 and TRBJ2-3, is EPEVTQTPSHQVTQMGQEVILRCVPISNHLYFYWYRQILGQKVEFLVSFYNNEISEKSEIFDDQFSVERPDGSNFTLKIRSTKLEDSAMYFCASTPGLYSTDTQYFGPGTRLTVL.

The rearrangement uses TRBV3-1 and TRBJ2-7; no firm D call. V was trimmed by 0 bases and J by 4 bases, leaving 4 bases between them. CDR1 and CDR2 from the germline V gene are LGHDT and YNNKEL (reference sequence). The CDR3 has 12 residues. The CDR3 sequence: CASSQDRYEQYF. CDR3 sequence (DNA): TGTGCCAGCAGCCAAGATAGGTACGAGCAGTACTTC.

This clonotype was seen ten or more times. The chain combines TRBV11-2 with TRBJ1-1; D call uncertain. The CDR3 is 13 residues long. V lost 0 bases and J 11 bases, leaving 13 bases between the germline ends. Germline V gene lookup returns CDR1 SGHAT and CDR2 FQNNGV. In DNA form, the CDR3 reads TGTGCCAGCAGCTTAGATCTGGGGTTGGAGGCTTTCTTT. It specifies CASSLDLGLEAFF.

The V call is TRBV29-1, the J call TRBJ1-1, with 8 bases aligning to TRBD1. The CDR3 is made up of 12 amino acids. After removal of 3 bases from V and 5 bases from J, the junction contained 2 bases not matched to a gene. The germline CDR1 and CDR2 sequences are SQVTM and ANQGSEA. The CDR3 region has the DNA TGCAGCGTTGAGGACAGGGCGACTGAAGCTTTCTTT. Translation: CSVEDRATEAFF. The variable domain in full, completed from reference TRBV29-1 and TRBJ1-1, reads SAVISQKPSRDICQRGTSLTIQCQVDSQVTMMFWYRQQPGQSLTLIATANQGSEATYESGFVIDKFPISRPNLTFSTLTVSNMSPEDSSIYLCSVEDRATEAFFGQGTRLTVV.

This rearrangement joins TRBV27 to TRBJ2-7; tentatively, D is TRBD2 (6 bases). Germline CDR1 is MNHEY and CDR2 is SMNVEV (reference sequence). The CDR3 length is 15 residues. V was trimmed by 5 bases and J by 5 bases, leaving 19 bases between them. The CDR3 DNA reads as TGTGCCAGCAGTCCAACCGGGACTCCACCCCACGAGCAGTACTTC. It translates to CASSPTGTPPHEQYF.

V and J are TRBV28 and TRBJ2-7; D gene uncertain. Trimming took off 6 bases at V and 2 bases at J, with 5 bases between the two ends. Germline V gives CDR1 MDHEN, CDR2 SYDVKM. The CDR3 spans 11 residues. The CDR3 sequence: CASRSTYEQYF. In DNA form, the CDR3 reads TGTGCCAGCAGATCGACCTACGAGCAGTACTTC.